The T cell receptor beta chain described here comes from a study of T cell repertoires in cytomegalovirus infection. TCRdb reanalysed the reads using MiXCR and keeps one entry per CDR3 protein. The table has a few hundred thousand distinct CDR3 sequences, 26% seen once. Germline assignment: CDR1 SGHVS and CDR2 FNYEAQ. J was trimmed by 3 bases and V by 5 bases; bases with no gene match: 3. The CDR3 totals 14 residues. A few counts support this clonotype. The TCR was taken from a human donor in good health (CMV status not recorded). Some clones in this sample may be carry-over from other donors' samples. This chain connects TRBV7-6 to TRBJ1-4, with TRBD1 identical over 7 bases. Sequenced material: PBMCs. CDR3 nucleotide sequence: TGTGCCAGCAGCGCGGGACAGCCTAATGAAAAACTGTTTTTT. Its translation is CASSAGQPNEKLFF.